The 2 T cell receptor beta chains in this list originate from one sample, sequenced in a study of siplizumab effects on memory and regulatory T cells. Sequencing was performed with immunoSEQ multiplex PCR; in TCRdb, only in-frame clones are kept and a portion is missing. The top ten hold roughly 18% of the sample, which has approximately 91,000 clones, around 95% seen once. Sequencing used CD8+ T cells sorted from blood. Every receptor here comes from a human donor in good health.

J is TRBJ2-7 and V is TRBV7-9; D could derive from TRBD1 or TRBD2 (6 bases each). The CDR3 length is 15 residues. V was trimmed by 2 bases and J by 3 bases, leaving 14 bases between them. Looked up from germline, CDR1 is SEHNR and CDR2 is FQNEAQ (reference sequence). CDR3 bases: TGTGCCAGCAGCTTACCGGGGGCAGGAGGCTACGAGCAGTACTTC. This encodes CASSLPGAGGYEQYF.

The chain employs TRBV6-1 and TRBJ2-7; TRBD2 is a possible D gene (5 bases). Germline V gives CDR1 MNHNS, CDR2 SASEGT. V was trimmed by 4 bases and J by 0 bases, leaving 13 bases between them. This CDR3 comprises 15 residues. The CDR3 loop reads CASSGRGYGSYEQYF. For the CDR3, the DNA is TGTGCCAGCAGTGGTCGAGGGTACGGCTCCTACGAGCAGTACTTC.